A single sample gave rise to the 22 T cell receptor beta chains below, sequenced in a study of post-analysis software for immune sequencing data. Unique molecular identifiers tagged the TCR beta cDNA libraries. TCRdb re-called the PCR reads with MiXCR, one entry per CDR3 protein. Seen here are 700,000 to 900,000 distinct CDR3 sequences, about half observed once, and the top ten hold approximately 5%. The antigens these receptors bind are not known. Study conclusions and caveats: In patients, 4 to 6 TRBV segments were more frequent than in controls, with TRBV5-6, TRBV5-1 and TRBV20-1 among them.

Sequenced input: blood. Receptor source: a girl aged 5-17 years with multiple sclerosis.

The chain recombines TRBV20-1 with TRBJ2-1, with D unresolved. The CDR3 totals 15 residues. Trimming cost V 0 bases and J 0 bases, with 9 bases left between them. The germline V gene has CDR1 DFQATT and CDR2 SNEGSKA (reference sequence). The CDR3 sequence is CSARDRLRSYNEQFF. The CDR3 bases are TGCAGTGCTAGAGATAGGTTGCGCTCCTACAATGAGCAGTTCTTC.

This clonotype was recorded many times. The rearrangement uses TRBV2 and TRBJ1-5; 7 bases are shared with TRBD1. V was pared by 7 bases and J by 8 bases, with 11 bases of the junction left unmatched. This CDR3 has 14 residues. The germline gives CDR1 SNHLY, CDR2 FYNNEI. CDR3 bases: TGTGCCAGCACTGCCGACAGGGCTGGGAAGCCCCAGCATTTT. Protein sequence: CASTADRAGKPQHF.

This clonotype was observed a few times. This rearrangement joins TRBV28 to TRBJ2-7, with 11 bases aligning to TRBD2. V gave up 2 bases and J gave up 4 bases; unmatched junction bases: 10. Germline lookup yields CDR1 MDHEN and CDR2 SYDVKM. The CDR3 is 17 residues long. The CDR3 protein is CASSLRVLAGVPYEQYF. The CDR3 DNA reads TGTGCCAGCAGTTTACGTGTACTAGCGGGAGTTCCATACGAGCAGTACTTC.

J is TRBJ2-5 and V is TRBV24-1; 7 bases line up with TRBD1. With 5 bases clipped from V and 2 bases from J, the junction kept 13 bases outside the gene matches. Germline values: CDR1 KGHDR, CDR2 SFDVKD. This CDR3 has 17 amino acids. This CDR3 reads CATSAPDGRQGQETQYF. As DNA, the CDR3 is TGTGCCACCAGTGCCCCTGACGGGCGACAGGGTCAAGAGACCCAGTACTTC.

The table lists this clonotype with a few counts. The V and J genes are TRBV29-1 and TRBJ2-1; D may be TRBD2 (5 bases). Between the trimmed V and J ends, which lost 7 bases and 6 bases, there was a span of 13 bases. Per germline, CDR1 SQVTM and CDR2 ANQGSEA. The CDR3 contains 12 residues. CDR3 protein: CSARTRLNEQFF. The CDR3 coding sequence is TGCAGCGCCCGAACTAGGCTCAATGAGCAGTTCTTC.

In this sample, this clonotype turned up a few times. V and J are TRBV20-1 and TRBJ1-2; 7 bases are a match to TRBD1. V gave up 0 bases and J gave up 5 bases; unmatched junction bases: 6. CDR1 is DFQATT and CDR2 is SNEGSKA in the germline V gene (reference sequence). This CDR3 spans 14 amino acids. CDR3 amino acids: CSARDLDRLYGYTF. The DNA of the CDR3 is TGCAGTGCTAGAGATCTGGACAGGTTGTATGGCTACACCTTC.

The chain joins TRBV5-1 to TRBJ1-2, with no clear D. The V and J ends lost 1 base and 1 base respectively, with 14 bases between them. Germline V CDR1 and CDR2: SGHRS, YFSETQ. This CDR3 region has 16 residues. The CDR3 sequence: CASSLSPGEDNYGYTF. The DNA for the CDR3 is TGCGCCAGCAGCTTGAGCCCAGGCGAGGATAACTATGGCTACACCTTC. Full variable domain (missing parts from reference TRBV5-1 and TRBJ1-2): KAGVTQTPRYLIKTRGQQVTLSCSPISGHRSVSWYQQTPGQGLQFLFEYFSETQRNKGNFPGRFSGRQFSNSRSEMNVSTLELGDSALYLCASSLSPGEDNYGYTFGSGTRLTVV.

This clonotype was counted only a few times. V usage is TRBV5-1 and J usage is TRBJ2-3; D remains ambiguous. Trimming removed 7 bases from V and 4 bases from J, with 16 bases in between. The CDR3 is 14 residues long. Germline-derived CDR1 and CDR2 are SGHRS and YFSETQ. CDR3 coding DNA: TGCGCCAGCGGAGTACTGATAGCAGCAGATACGCAGTATTTT. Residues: CASGVLIAADTQYF.

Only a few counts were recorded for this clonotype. DNA for the CDR3: TGTGCCAGCAGCCCACTGGAGCGTACCATCAATGAGCAGTTCTTC. This codes for CASSPLERTINEQFF. The rearrangement links TRBV6-5 to TRBJ2-1; D is unresolved. Trimming cost V 6 bases and J 6 bases, with 18 bases left between them. This CDR3 has 15 residues. The V gene's germline CDR1 is MNHEY and CDR2 SVGAGI.

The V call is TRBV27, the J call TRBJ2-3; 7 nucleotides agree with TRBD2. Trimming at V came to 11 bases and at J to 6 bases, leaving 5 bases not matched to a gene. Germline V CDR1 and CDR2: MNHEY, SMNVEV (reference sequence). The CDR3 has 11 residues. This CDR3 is CAGGLVDTQYF. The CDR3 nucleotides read TGTGCCGGCGGACTAGTGGATACGCAGTATTTT.

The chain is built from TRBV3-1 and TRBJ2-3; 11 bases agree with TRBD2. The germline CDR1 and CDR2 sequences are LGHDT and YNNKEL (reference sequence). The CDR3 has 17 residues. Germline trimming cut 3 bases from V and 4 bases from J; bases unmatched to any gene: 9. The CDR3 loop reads CASSHILAGVESDTQYF. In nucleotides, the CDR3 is TGTGCCAGCAGCCATATACTAGCGGGAGTTGAATCAGATACGCAGTATTTT.

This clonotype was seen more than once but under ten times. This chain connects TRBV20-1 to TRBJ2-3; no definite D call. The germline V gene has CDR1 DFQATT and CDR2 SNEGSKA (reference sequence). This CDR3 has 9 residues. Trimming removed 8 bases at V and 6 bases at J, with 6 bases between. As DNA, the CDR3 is TGCAGTCCCGGGGATACGCAGTATTTT. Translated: CSPGDTQYF.

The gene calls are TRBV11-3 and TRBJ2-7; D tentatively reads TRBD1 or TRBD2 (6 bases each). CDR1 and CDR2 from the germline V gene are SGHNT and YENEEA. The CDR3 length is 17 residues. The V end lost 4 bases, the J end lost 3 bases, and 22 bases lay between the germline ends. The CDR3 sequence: CASSSLDIRGGFYEQYF. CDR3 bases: TGTGCCAGCAGCTCCCTCGATATCAGGGGAGGTTTCTACGAGCAGTACTTC.

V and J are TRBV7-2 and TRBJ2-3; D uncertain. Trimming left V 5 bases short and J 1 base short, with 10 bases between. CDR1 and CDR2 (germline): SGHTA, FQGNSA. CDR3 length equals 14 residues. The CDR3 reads CASSISPRTDTQYF. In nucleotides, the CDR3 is TGTGCCAGCAGCATATCCCCCCGCACAGATACGCAGTATTTT.

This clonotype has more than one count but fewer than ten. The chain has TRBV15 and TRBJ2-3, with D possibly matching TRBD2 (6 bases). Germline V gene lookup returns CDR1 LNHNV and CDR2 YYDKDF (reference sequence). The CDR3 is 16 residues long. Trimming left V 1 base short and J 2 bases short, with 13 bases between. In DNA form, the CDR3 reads TGTGCCACCAGCAGAGGTCGAGCGGGCACCACAGATACGCAGTATTTT. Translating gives CATSRGRAGTTDTQYF.

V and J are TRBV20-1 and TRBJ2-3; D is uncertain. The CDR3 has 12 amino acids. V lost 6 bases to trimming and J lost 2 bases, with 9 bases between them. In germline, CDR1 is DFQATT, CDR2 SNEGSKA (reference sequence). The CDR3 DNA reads TGCAGTGCCATCCCCCTCACAGATACGCAGTATTTT. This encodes CSAIPLTDTQYF.

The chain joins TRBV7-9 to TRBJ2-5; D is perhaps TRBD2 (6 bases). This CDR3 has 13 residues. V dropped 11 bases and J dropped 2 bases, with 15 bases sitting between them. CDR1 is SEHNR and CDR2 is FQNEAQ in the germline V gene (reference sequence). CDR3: CAFGEAGQETQYF. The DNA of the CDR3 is TGTGCCTTCGGCGAGGCGGGACAAGAGACCCAGTACTTC.

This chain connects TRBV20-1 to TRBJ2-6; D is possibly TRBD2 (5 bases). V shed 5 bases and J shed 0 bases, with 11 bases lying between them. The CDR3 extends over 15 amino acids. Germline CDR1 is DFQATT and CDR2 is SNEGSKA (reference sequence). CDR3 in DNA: TGCAGTGCTGAGGGAGTCCACTCTGGGGCCAACGTCCTGACTTTC. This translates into CSAEGVHSGANVLTF.

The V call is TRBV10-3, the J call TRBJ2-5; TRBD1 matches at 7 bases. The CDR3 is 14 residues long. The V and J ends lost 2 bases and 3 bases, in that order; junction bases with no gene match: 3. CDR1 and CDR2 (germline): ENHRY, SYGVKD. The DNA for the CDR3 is TGTGCCATCAGTGAGCGACAGGGAGAAGAGACCCAGTACTTC. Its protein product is CAISERQGEETQYF.

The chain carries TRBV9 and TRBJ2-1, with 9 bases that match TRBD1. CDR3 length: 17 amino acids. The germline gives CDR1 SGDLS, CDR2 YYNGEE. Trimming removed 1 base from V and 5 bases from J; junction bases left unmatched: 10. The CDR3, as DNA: TGTGCCAGCAGCGTATACCCCGGGGACAGGGCTAACAATGAGCAGTTCTTC. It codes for CASSVYPGDRANNEQFF.

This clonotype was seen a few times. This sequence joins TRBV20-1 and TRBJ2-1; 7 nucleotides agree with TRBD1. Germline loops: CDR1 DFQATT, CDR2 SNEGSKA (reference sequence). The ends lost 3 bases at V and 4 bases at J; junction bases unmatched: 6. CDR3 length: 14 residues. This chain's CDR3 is CSASLGQLYNEQFF. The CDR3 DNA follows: TGCAGTGCTAGCCTGGGACAGCTGTACAATGAGCAGTTCTTC.

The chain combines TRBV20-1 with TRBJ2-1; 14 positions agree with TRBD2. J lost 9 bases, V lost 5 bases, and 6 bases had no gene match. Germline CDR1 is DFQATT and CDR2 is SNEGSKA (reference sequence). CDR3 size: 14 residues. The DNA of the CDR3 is TGCAGTGCTGGCCGACTAGCGGGAGGGGGTGAGCAGTTCTTC. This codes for CSAGRLAGGGEQFF.